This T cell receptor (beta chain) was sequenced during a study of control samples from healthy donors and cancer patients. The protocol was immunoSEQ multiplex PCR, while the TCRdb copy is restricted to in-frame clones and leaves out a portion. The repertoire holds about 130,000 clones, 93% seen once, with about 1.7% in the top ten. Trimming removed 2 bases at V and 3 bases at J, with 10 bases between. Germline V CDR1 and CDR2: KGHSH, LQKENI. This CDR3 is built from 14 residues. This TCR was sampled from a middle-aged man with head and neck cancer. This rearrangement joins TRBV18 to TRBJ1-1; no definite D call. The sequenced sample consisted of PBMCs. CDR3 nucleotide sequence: TGTGCCAGCTCACCAAAAATAGTGGACACTGAAGCTTTCTTT. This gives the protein CASSPKIVDTEAFF.